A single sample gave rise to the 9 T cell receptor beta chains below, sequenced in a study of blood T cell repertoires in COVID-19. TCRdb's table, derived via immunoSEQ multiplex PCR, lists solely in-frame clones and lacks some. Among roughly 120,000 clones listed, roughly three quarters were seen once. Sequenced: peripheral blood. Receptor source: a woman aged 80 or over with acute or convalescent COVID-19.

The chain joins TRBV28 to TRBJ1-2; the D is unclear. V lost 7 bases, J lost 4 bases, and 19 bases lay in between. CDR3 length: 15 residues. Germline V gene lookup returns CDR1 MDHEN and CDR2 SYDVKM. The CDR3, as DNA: TGTGCCAGCAACATTTGGGCAGAACCCACCTATGGCTACACCTTC. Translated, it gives CASNIWAEPTYGYTF.

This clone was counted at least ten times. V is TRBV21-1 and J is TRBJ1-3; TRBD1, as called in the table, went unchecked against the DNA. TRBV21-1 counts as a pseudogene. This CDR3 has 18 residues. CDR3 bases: TGTGCCAGCAGCAGCAATCCGGGACAGGGAATCTCTGGAAACACCATATATTTT. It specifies CASSSNPGQGISGNTIYF.

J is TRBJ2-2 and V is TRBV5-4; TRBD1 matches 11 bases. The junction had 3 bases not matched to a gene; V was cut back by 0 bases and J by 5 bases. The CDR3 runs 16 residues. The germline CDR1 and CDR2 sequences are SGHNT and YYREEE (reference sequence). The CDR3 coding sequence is TGTGCCAGCAGCTTGGGGGGACAGGGGGGTACCGGGGAGCTGTTTTTT. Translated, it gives CASSLGGQGGTGELFF.

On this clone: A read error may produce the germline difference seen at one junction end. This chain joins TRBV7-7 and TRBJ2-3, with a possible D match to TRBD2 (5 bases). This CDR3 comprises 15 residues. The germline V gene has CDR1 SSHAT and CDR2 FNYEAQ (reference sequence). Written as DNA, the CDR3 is TGTGCTAGCAGTCCCGGGGTAGCCACCACAGATACGCAGTATTTT. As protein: CASSPGVATTDTQYF.

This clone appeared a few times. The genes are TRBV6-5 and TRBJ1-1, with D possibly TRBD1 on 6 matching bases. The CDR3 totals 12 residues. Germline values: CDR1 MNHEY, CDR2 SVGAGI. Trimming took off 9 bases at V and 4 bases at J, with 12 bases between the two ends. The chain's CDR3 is CASEDSSTEAFF. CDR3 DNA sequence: TGTGCCAGTGAGGACAGTTCCACTGAAGCTTTCTTT.

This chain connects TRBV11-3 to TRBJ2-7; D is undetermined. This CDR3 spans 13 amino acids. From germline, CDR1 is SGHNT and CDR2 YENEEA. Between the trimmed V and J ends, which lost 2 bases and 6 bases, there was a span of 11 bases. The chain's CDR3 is CASSLNVVGEQYF. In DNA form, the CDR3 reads TGTGCCAGCAGCTTAAACGTCGTCGGCGAGCAGTACTTC.

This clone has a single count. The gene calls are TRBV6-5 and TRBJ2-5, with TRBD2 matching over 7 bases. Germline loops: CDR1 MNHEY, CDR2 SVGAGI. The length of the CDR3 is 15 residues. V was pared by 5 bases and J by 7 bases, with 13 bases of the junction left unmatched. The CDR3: CASSRTRSQDGTQYF. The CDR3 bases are TGTGCCAGCAGTCGGACTAGAAGTCAAGACGGGACCCAGTACTTC.

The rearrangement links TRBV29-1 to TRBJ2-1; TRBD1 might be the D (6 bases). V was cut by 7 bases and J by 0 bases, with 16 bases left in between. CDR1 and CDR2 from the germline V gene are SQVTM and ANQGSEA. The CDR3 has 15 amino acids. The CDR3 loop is CSAGTGSSSYNEQFF. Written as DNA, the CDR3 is TGCAGCGCGGGTACAGGGTCAAGCTCCTACAATGAGCAGTTCTTC.

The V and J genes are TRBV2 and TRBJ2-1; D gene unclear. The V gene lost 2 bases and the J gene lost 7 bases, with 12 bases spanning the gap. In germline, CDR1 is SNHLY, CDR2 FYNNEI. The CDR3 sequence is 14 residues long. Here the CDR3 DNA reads TGTGCCAGCAGTGAAATGGTGATCCGGAATGAGCAGTTCTTC. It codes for CASSEMVIRNEQFF.